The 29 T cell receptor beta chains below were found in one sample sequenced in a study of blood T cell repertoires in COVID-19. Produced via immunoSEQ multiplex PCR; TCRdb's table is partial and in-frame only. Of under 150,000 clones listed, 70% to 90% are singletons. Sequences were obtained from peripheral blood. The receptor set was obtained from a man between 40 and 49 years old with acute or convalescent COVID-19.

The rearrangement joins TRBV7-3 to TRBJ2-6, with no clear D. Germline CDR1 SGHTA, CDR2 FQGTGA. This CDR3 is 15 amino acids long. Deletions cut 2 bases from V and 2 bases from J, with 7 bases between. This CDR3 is CASSLDGAGANVLTF. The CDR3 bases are TGTGCCAGCAGCTTAGACGGAGCTGGGGCCAACGTCCTGACTTTC.

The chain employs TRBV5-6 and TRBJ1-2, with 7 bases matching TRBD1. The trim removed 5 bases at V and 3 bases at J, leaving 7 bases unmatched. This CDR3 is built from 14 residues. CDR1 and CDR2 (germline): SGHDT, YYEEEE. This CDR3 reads CASSTQGDHYGYTF. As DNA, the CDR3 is TGTGCCAGCAGTACTCAGGGGGACCACTATGGCTACACCTTC.

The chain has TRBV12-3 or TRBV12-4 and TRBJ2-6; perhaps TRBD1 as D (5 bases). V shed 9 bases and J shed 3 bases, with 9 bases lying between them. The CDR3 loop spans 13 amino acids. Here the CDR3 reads CASDSNGANVLTF. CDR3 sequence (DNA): TGTGCCAGTGACAGCAATGGGGCCAACGTCCTGACTTTC.

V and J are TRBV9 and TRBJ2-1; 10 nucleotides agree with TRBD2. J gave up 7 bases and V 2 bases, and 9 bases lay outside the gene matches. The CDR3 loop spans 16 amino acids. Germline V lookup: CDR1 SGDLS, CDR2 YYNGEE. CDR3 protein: CASSVTISGGTNEQFF. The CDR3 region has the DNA TGTGCCAGCAGCGTGACAATTAGCGGGGGGACAAATGAGCAGTTCTTC. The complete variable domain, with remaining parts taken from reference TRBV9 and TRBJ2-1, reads DSGVTQTPKHLITATGQRVTLRCSPRSGDLSVYWYQQSLDQGLQFLIQYYNGEERAKGNILERFSAQQFPDLHSELNLSSLELGDSALYFCASSVTISGGTNEQFFGPGTRLTVL.

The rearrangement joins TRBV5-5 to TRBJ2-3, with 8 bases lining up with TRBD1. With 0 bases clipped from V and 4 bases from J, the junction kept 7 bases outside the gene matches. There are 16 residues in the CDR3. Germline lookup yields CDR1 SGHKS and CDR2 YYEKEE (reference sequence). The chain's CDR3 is CASSLAQGARADTQYF. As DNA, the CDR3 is TGTGCCAGCAGCTTGGCGCAGGGGGCGCGGGCAGATACGCAGTATTTT. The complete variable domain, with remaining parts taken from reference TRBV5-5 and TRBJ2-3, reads DAGVTQSPTHLIKTRGQQVTLRCSPISGHKSVSWYQQVLGQGPQFIFQYYEKEERGRGNFPDRFSARQFPNYSSELNVNALLLGDSALYLCASSLAQGARADTQYFGPGTRLTVL.

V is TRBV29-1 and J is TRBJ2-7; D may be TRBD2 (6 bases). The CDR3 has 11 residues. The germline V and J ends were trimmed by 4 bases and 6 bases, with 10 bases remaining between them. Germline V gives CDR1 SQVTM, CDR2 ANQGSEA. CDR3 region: CSVVWGGEQYF. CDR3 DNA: TGCAGCGTTGTATGGGGAGGCGAGCAGTACTTC.

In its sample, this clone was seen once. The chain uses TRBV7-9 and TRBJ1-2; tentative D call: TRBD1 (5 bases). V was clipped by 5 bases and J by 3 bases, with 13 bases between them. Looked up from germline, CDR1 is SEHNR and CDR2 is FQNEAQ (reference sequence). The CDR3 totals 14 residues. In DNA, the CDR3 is TGTGCCAGCAGCCTGTCCCAGGGCCACTATGGCTACACCTTC. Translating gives CASSLSQGHYGYTF.

CDR3 sequence: CASSFRDRGFEQYF. CDR3 in DNA: TGTGCCAGCAGCTTCCGGGACAGGGGATTCGAGCAGTACTTC. V is TRBV7-9 and J is TRBJ2-7; 10 nucleotides match TRBD1. This CDR3 is 14 amino acids long. The ends lost 3 bases at V and 6 bases at J; junction bases unmatched: 5. Germline V gene data show CDR1 as SEHNR and CDR2 as FQNEAQ (reference sequence).

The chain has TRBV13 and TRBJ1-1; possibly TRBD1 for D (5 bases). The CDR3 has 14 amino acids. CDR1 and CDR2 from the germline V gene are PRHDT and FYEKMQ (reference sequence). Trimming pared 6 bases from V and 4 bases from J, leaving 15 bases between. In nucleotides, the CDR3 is TGTGCCAGCAGTACCACCCAGGGTGGCACTGAAGCTTTCTTT. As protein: CASSTTQGGTEAFF.

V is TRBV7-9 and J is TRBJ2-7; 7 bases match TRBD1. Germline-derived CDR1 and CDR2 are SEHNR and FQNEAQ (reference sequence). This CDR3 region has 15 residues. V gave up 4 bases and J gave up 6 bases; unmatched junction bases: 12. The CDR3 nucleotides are TGTGCCAGCAGCTCGACAGGGACGGGACCAACCGAGCAGTACTTC. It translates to CASSSTGTGPTEQYF.

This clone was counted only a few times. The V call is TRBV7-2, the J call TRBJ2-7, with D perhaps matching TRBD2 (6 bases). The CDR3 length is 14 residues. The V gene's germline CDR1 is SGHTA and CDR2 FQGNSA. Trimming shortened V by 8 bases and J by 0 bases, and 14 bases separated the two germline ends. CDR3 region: CASGGLASSYEQYF. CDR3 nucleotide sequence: TGTGCCAGCGGTGGTCTAGCGAGCTCCTACGAGCAGTACTTC.

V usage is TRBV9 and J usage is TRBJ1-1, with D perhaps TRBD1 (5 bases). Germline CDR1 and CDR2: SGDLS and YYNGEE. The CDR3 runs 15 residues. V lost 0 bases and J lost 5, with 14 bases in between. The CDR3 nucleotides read TGTGCCAGCAGCGTAGGGGCCGGGGCGGGGACTGAAGCTTTCTTT. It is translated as CASSVGAGAGTEAFF.

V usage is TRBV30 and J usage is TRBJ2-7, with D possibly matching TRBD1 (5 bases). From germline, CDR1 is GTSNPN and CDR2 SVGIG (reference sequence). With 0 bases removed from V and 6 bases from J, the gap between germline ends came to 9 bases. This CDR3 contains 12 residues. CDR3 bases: TGTGCCTGGAGTGTAGTGGGGCTCGAGCAGTACTTC. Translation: CAWSVVGLEQYF.

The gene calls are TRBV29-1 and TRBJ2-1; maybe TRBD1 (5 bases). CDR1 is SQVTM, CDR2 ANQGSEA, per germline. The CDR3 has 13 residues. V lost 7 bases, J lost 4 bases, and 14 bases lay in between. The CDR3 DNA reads TGCAGCGAGAGACAGCGCGGTTACAATGAGCAGTTCTTC. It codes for CSERQRGYNEQFF.

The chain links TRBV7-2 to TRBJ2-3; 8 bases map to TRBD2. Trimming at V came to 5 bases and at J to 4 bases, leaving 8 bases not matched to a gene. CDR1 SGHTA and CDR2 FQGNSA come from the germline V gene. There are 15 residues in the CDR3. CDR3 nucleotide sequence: TGTGCCAGCAGCCCGGTAGCGGGGCGATCAGATACGCAGTATTTT. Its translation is CASSPVAGRSDTQYF.

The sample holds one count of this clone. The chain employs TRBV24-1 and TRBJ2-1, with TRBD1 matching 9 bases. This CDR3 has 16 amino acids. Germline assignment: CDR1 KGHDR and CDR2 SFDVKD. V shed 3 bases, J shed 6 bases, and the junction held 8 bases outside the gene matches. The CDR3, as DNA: TGTGCCACCAGTGATCACGGACAGGGGCTTCGCAATGAGCAGTTCTTC. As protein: CATSDHGQGLRNEQFF.

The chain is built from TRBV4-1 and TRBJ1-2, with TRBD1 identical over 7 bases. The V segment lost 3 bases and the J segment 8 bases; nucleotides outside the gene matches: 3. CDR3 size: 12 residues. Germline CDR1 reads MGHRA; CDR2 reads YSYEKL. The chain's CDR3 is CASSHGTVGYTF. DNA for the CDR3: TGCGCCAGCAGCCATGGGACAGTCGGCTACACCTTC.

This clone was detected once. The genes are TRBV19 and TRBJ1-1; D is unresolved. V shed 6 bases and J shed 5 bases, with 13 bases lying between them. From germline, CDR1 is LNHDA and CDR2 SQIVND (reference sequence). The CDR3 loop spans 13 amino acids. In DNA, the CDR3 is TGTGCCAGTAGAAAAGGCCTCGGGACTGAAGCTTTCTTT. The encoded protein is CASRKGLGTEAFF.

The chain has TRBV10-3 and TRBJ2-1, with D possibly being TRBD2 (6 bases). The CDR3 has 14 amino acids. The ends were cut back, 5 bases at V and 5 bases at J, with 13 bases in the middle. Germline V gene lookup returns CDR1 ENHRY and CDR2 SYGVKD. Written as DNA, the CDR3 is TGTGCCATCAGTATCGGAGGGCAGGACAATGAGCAGTTCTTC. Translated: CAISIGGQDNEQFF.

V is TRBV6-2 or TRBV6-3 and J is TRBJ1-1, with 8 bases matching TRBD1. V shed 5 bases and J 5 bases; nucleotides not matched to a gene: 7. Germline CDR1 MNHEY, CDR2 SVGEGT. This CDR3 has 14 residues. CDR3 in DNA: TGTGCCAGCAGTCGACAGGGGATAGAGACTGAAGCTTTCTTT. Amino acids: CASSRQGIETEAFF.

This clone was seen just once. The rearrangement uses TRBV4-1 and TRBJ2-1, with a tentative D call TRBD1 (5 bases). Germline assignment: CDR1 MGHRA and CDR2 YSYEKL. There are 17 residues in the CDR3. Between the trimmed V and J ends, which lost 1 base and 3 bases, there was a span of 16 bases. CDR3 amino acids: CASSQAQGTPYYNEQFF. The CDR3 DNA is TGCGCCAGCAGCCAAGCGCAGGGAACTCCATACTACAATGAGCAGTTCTTC.

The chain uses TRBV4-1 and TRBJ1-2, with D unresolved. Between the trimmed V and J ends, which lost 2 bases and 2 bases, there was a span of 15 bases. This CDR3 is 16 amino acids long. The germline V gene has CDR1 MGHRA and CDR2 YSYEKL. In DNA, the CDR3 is TGCGCCAGCAGCCAAAATATTGGGCAGCTAAACTATGGCTACACCTTC. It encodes CASSQNIGQLNYGYTF.

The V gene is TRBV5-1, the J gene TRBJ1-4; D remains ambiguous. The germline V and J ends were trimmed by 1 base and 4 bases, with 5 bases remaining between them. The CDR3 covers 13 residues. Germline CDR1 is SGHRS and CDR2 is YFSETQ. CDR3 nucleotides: TGCGCCAGCAGCTTGCAGGATAATGAAAAACTGTTTTTT. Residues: CASSLQDNEKLFF.

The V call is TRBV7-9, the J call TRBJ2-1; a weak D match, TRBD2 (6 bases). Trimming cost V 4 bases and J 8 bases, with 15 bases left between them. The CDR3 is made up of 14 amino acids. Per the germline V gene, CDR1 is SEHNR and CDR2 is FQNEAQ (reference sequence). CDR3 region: CASSSARLVDEQFF. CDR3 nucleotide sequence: TGTGCCAGCAGCTCCGCTCGACTAGTCGATGAGCAGTTCTTC. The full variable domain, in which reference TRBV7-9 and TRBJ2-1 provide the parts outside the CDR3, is DTGVSQNPRHKITKRGQNVTFRCDPISEHNRLYWYRQTLGQGPEFLTYFQNEAQLEKSRLLSDRFSAERPKGSFSTLEIQRTEQGDSAMYLCASSSARLVDEQFFGPGTRLTVL.

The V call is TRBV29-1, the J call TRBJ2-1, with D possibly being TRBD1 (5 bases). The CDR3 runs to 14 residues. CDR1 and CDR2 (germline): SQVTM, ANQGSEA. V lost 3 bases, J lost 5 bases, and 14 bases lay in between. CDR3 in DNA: TGCAGCGTTGATTCTGTGGGGCTCAACAATGAGCAGTTCTTC. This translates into CSVDSVGLNNEQFF.

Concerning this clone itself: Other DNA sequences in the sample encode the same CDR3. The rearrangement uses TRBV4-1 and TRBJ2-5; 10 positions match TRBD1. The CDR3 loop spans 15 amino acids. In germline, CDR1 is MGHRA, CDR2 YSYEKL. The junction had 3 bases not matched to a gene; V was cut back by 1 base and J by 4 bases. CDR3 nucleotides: TGCGCCAGCAGCCAAGGACAGGGGGCAGGAGAGACCCAGTACTTC. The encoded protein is CASSQGQGAGETQYF.

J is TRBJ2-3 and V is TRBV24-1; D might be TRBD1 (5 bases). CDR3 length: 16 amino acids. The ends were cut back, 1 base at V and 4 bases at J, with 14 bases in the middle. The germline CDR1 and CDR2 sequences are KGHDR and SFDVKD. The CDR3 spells CATSDFAPQGADTQYF. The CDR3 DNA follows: TGTGCCACCAGTGATTTCGCTCCTCAGGGCGCAGATACGCAGTATTTT.

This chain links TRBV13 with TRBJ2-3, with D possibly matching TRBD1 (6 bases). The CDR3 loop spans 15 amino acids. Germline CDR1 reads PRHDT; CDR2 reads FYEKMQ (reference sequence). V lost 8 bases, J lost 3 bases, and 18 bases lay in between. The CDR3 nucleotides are TGTGCCAGCGGCATAGACAGGTGGGGAACAGATACGCAGTATTTT. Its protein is CASGIDRWGTDTQYF.

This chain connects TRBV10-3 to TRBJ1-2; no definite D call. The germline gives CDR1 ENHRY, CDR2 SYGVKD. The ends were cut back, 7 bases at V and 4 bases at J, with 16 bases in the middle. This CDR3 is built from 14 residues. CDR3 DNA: TGTGCCATCATCGGGGAGACCCCCCGCTATGGCTACACCTTC. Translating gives CAIIGETPRYGYTF.